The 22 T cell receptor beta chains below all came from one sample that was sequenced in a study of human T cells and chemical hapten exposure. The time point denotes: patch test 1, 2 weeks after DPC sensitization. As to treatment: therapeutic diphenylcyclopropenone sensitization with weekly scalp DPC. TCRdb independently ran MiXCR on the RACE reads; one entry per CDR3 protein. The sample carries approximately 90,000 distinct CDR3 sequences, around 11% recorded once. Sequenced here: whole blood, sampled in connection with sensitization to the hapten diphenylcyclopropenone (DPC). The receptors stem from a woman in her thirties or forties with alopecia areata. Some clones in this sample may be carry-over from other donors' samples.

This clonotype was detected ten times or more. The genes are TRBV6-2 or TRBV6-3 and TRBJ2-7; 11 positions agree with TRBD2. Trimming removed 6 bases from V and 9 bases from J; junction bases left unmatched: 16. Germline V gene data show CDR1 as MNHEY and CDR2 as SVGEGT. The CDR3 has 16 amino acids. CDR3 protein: CASSPHPSGRPLGQYF. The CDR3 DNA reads TGTGCCAGCAGCCCCCACCCTAGCGGGAGGCCCCTCGGGCAGTACTTC.

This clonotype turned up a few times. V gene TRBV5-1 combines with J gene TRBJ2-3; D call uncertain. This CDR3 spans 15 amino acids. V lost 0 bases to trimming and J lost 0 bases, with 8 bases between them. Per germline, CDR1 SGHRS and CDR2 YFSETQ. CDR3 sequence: CASSLAHPSTDTQYF. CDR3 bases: TGCGCCAGCAGCTTGGCCCATCCTAGCACAGATACGCAGTATTTT.

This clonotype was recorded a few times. CDR3 sequence reads: CASSYSSRVDEQYF. The CDR3 DNA reads TGTGCCAGCAGTTACTCATCCAGGGTAGACGAGCAGTACTTC. The gene calls are TRBV6-2 or TRBV6-3 and TRBJ2-7, with D perhaps matching TRBD1 (5 bases). Trimming removed 0 bases at V and 5 bases at J, with 11 bases between. The CDR3 sequence is 14 residues long. Germline loops: CDR1 MNHEY, CDR2 SVGEGT.

The CDR3 reads CASEAGVRETQYF. The CDR3 nucleotides are TGTGCCAGCGAAGCGGGAGTGCGGGAGACCCAGTACTTC. J is TRBJ2-5 and V is TRBV2; 8 bases match TRBD2. This CDR3 spans 13 amino acids. Germline CDR1 reads SNHLY; CDR2 reads FYNNEI. V was clipped by 8 bases and J by 5 bases; unmatched bases: 7.

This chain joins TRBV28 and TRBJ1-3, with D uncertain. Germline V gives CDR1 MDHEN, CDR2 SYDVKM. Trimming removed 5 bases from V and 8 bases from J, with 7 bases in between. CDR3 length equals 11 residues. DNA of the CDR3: TGTGCCAGCAGTAATGCTTACACCATATATTTT. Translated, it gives CASSNAYTIYF.

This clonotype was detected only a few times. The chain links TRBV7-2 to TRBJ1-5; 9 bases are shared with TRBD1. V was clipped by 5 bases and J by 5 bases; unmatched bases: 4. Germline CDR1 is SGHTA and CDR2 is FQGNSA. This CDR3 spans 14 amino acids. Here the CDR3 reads CASSKTGGDQPQHF. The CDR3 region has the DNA TGTGCCAGCAGCAAGACAGGGGGGGATCAGCCCCAGCATTTT.

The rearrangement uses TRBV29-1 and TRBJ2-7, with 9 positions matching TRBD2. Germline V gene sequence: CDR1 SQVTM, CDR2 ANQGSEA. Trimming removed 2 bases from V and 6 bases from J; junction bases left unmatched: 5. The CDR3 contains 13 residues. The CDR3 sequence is CSVESREGREQYF. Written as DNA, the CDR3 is TGCAGCGTTGAATCGCGGGAGGGCCGCGAGCAGTACTTC.

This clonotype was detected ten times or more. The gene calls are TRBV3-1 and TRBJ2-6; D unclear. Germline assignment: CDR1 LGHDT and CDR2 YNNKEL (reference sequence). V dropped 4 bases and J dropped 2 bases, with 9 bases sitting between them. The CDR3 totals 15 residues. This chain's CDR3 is CASSRSAAGANVLTF. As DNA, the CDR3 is TGTGCCAGCAGCCGGAGTGCGGCTGGGGCCAACGTCCTGACTTTC.

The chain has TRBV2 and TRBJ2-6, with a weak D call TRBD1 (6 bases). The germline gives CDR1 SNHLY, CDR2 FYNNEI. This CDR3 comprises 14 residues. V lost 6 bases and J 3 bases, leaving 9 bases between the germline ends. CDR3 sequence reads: CASRQGLGANVLTF. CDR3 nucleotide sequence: TGTGCCAGCAGACAGGGTCTTGGGGCCAACGTCCTGACTTTC.

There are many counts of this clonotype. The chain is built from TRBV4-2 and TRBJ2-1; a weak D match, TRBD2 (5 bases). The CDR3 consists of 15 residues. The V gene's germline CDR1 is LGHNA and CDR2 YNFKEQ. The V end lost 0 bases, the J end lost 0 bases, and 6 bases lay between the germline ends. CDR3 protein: CASSQERASYNEQFF. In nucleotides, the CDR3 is TGTGCCAGCAGCCAAGAGCGGGCCTCCTACAATGAGCAGTTCTTC.

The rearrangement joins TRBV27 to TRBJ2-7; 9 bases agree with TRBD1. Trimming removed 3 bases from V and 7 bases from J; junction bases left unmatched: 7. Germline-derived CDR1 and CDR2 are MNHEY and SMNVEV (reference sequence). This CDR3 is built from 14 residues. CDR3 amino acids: CASSFLGTGQEQYF. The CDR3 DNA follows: TGTGCCAGCAGTTTTCTTGGGACAGGGCAAGAGCAGTACTTC.

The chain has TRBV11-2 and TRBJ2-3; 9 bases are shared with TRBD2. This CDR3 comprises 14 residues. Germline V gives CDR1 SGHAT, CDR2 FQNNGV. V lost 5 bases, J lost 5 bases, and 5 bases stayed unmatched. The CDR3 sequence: CASSALAGIDTQYF. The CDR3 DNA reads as TGTGCCAGCAGCGCCCTAGCGGGAATAGATACGCAGTATTTT.

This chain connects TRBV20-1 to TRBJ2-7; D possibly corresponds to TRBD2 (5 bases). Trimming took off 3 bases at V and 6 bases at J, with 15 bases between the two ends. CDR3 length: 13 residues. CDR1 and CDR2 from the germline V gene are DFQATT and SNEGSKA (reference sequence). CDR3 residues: CSARDVAWSEQYF. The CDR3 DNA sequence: TGCAGTGCTAGGGACGTAGCGTGGAGCGAGCAGTACTTC.

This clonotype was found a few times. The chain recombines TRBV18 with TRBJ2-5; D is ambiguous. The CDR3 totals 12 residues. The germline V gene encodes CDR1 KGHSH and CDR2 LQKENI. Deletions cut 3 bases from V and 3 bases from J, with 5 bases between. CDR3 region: CASSPFKETQYF. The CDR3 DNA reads TGTGCCAGCTCACCGTTTAAAGAGACCCAGTACTTC. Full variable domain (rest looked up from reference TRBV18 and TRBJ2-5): NAGVMQNPRHLVRRRGQEARLRCSPMKGHSHVYWYRQLPEEGLKFMVYLQKENIIDESGMPKERFSAEFPKEGPSILRIQQVVRGDSAAYFCASSPFKETQYFGPGTRLLVL.

In nucleotides, the CDR3 is TGTGCCAGCAACCTGCTAGCGGGAGACTACTACAATGAGCAGTTCTTC. This gives the protein CASNLLAGDYYNEQFF. The chain is built from TRBV11-2 and TRBJ2-1; 10 nucleotides match TRBD2. V shed 7 bases, J shed 3 bases, and the junction held 9 bases outside the gene matches. This CDR3 has 16 residues. CDR1 and CDR2 (germline): SGHAT, FQNNGV.

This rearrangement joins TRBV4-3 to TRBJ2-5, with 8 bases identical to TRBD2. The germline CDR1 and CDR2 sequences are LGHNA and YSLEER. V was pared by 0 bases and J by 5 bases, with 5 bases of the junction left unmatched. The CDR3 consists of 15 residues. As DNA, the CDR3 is TGCGCCAGCAGCCAAGAAAAGCGGGAGTATGAGACCCAGTACTTC. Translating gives CASSQEKREYETQYF.

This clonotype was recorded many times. As DNA, the CDR3 is TGCAGCGTTGAATGGGGACAGGGGGATGAGGGAGCATCCTACAATGAGCAGTTCTTC. Protein product: CSVEWGQGDEGASYNEQFF. The chain recombines TRBV29-1 with TRBJ2-1, with 11 nucleotides matching TRBD1. V shed 2 bases, J shed 1 base, and the junction held 13 bases outside the gene matches. Germline CDR1 SQVTM, CDR2 ANQGSEA. The CDR3 is 19 amino acids.

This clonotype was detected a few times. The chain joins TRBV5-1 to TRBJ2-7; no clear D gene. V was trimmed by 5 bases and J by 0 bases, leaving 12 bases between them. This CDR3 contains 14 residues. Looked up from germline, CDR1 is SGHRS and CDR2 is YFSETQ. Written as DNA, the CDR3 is TGCGCCAGCAGTTTGCAGGTTTCCTCCTACGAGCAGTACTTC. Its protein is CASSLQVSSYEQYF. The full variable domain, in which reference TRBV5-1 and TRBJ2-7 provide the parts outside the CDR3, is KAGVTQTPRYLIKTRGQQVTLSCSPISGHRSVSWYQQTPGQGLQFLFEYFSETQRNKGNFPGRFSGRQFSNSRSEMNVSTLELGDSALYLCASSLQVSSYEQYFGPGTRLTVT.

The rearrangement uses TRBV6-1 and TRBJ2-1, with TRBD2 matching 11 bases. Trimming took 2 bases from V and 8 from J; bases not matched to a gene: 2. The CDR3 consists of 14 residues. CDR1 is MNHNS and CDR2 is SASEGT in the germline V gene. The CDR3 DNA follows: TGTGCCAGCAGTGAAACTAGCGGGAGCCATGAGCAGTTCTTC. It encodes CASSETSGSHEQFF.

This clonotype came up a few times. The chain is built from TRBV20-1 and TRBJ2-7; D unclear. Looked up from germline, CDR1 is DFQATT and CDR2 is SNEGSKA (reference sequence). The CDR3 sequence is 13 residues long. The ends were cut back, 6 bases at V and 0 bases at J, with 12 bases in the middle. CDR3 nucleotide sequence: TGCAGTGCACTCGTGGGAACCTCCTACGAGCAGTACTTC. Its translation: CSALVGTSYEQYF.

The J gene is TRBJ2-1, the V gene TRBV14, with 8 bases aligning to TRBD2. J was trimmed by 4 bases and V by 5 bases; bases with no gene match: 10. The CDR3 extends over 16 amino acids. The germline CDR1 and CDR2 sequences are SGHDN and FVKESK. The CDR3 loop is CASSYSPSGRYNEQFF. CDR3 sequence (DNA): TGTGCCAGCAGCTATTCACCTAGCGGGCGGTACAATGAGCAGTTCTTC.

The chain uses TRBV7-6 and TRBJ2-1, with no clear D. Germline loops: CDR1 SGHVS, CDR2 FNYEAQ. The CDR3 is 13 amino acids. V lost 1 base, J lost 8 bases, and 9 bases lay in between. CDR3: CASSLGAYYEQFF. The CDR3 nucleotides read TGTGCCAGCAGCTTAGGTGCATACTATGAGCAGTTCTTC.